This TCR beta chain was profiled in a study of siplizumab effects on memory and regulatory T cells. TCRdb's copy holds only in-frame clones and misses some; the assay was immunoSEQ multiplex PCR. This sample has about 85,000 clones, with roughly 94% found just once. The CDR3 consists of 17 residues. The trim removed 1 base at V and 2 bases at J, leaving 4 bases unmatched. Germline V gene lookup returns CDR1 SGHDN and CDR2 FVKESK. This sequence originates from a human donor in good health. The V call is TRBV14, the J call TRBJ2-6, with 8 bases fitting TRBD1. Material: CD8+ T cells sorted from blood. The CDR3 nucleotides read TGTGCCAGCAGCCAAGGACCGGGACAGGCTGGGGCCAACGTCCTGACTTTC. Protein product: CASSQGPGQAGANVLTF.